Following are 12 T cell receptor beta chains from one sample sequenced in a study of blood T cell repertoires in COVID-19. The method was immunoSEQ multiplex PCR; TCRdb's version includes in-frame clones alone and lacks a portion of them. The sample contains 300,000 to 500,000 clones, over 75% of which appear only once. Sequencing was performed on PBMCs or T cells enriched from blood (not recorded which). These receptors were collected from a woman under 40 with acute COVID-19.

The rearrangement uses TRBV9 and TRBJ2-3, with TRBD2 as a possible D gene (5 bases). The CDR3 has 16 amino acids. V lost 4 bases and J 4 bases, leaving 19 bases between the germline ends. In germline, CDR1 is SGDLS, CDR2 YYNGEE. The CDR3 DNA is TGTGCCAGCAGCCCCAGAGGCAACCTAGCATCAGATACGCAGTATTTT. Translating gives CASSPRGNLASDTQYF.

V is TRBV19 and J is TRBJ2-1; 7 positions agree with TRBD1. Trimming took 7 bases from V and 1 from J; bases not matched to a gene: 4. Germline V lookup: CDR1 LNHDA, CDR2 SQIVND (reference sequence). The CDR3 sequence is 14 residues long. The CDR3 loop reads CASTYRGSYNEQFF. The DNA for the CDR3 is TGTGCCAGTACATACAGGGGTTCCTACAATGAGCAGTTCTTC.

The V call is TRBV7-2, the J call TRBJ1-3; the D is unclear. In germline, CDR1 is SGHTA, CDR2 FQGNSA. The CDR3 totals 16 residues. With 1 base removed from V and 0 bases from J, the gap between germline ends came to 10 bases. CDR3 sequence: CASSLVGSSSGNTIYF. CDR3 sequence (DNA): TGTGCCAGCAGCTTAGTGGGGAGTAGCTCTGGAAACACCATATATTTT.

This clone was observed a handful of times. V and J are TRBV5-8 and TRBJ1-1; TRBD1 matches 7 bases. Germline V gene data show CDR1 as SGHTS and CDR2 as YDEGEE. With 2 bases clipped from V and 4 bases from J, the junction kept 8 bases outside the gene matches. This CDR3 contains 15 residues. The CDR3, as DNA: TGTGCCAGCAGCTTAAGGACAGGAAAGGGCACTGAAGCTTTCTTT. Its protein product is CASSLRTGKGTEAFF.

The gene calls are TRBV6-5 and TRBJ2-3, with TRBD2 as a possible D gene (6 bases). The germline V and J ends were trimmed by 4 bases and 4 bases, with 9 bases remaining between them. Germline-derived CDR1 and CDR2 are MNHEY and SVGAGI. This CDR3 contains 13 residues. The DNA for the CDR3 is TGTGCCAGCAGTTGGAGGGCCTCAGATACGCAGTATTTT. Protein sequence: CASSWRASDTQYF.

This clone was counted once. The CDR3 region has the DNA TGTGCCAGCAGCTCCCTCCTCCCCGCAGACAGGGTGGACACCGGGGAGCTGTTTTTT. It specifies CASSSLLPADRVDTGELFF. The rearrangement joins TRBV5-6 to TRBJ2-2; 7 bases map to TRBD1. V shed 3 bases, J shed 3 bases, and the junction held 17 bases outside the gene matches. Per germline, CDR1 SGHDT and CDR2 YYEEEE. The length of the CDR3 is 19 residues.

The chain carries TRBV29-1 and TRBJ2-3; D unresolved. Germline-derived CDR1 and CDR2 are SQVTM and ANQGSEA. Trimming removed 3 bases from V and 2 bases from J, with 9 bases in between. The CDR3 is 13 amino acids. The CDR3 here is CSVDAANTDTQYF. The CDR3, as DNA: TGCAGCGTTGACGCGGCGAACACAGATACGCAGTATTTT.

The chain links TRBV2 to TRBJ1-1; D not resolved. The CDR3 covers 13 residues. Trimming cost V 6 bases and J 4 bases, with 12 bases left between them. The V gene's germline CDR1 is SNHLY and CDR2 FYNNEI. The CDR3 DNA sequence: TGTGCCAGCAGCGACGAGGCGGGCACTGAAGCTTTCTTT. Its protein product is CASSDEAGTEAFF.

The gene calls are TRBV7-3 and TRBJ1-4; D remains unclear. Trimming removed 5 bases from V and 6 bases from J, with 22 bases in between. The CDR3 totals 17 residues. Germline-derived CDR1 and CDR2 are SGHTA and FQGTGA. As DNA, the CDR3 is TGTGCCAGCAGCCTAATCCTCGGCCTTCACGGGTATGAAAAACTGTTTTTT. Its translation is CASSLILGLHGYEKLFF. Full variable domain (outside the CDR3, taken from reference TRBV7-3 and TRBJ1-4): GAGVSQTPSNKVTEKGKYVELRCDPISGHTALYWYRQSLGQGPEFLIYFQGTGAADDSGLPNDRFFAVRPEGSVSTLKIQRTERGDSAVYLCASSLILGLHGYEKLFFGSGTQLSVL.

DNA of the CDR3: TGTGCCAGCACCCCCACAGGGGGCGGGGGCTACACCTTC. It encodes CASTPTGGGGYTF. V gene TRBV21-1 combines with J gene TRBJ1-2; the table's TRBD1 call for D was not verified on the DNA. TRBV21-1 is a known pseudogene. There are 13 residues in the CDR3.

The gene calls are TRBV24-1 and TRBJ2-3, with 11 bases aligning to TRBD2. Trimming cost V 2 bases and J 6 bases; bases outside gene matches: 12. Germline CDR1 KGHDR, CDR2 SFDVKD. This CDR3 comprises 18 residues. CDR3 bases: TGTGCCACCAGTGATTGGTTGATTAGCGGGGGGGATCTTGATACGCAGTATTTT. Translated: CATSDWLISGGDLDTQYF.

The chain carries TRBV7-2 and TRBJ2-7; TRBD1 might be the D (5 bases). Germline V gene sequence: CDR1 SGHTA, CDR2 FQGNSA. Trimming pared 2 bases from V and 0 bases from J, leaving 11 bases between. CDR3 length equals 15 residues. The DNA for the CDR3 is TGTGCCAGCAGCTTACGGCAGGGCCCCTCCTACGAGCAGTACTTC. As protein: CASSLRQGPSYEQYF.